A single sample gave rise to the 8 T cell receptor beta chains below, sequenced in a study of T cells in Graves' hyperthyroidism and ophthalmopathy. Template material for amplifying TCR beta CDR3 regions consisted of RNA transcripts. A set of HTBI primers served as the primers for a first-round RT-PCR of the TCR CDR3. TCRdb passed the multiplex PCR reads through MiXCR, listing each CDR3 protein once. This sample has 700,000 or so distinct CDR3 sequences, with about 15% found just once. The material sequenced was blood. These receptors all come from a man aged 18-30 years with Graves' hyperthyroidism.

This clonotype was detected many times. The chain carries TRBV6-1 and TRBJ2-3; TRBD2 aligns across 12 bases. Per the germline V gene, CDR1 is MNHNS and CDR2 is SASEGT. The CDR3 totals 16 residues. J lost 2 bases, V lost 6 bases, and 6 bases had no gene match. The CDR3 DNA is TGTGCCAGCAGCTTACTAGCGGGAGGTTACACAGATACGCAGTATTTT. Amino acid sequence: CASSLLAGGYTDTQYF.

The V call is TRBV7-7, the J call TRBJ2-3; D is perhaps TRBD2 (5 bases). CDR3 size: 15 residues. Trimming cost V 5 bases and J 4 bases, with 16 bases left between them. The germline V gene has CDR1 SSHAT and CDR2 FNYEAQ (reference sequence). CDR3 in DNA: TGTGCCAGCAGCCGAAGTCTAAGCGGCGCAGATACGCAGTATTTT. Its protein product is CASSRSLSGADTQYF. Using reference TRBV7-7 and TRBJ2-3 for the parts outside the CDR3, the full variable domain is GAGVSQSPRYKVTKRGQDVTLRCDPISSHATLYWYQQALGQGPEFLTYFNYEAQPDKSGLPSDRFSAERPEGSISTLTIQRTEQRDSAMYRCASSRSLSGADTQYFGPGTRLTVL.

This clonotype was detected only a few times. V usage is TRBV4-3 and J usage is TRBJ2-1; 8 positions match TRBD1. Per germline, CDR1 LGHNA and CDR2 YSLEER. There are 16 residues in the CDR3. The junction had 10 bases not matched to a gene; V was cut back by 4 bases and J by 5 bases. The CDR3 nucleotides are TGCGCCAGCAGCCGAAATGACAGGGGCTGGGACAATGAGCAGTTCTTC. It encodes CASSRNDRGWDNEQFF.

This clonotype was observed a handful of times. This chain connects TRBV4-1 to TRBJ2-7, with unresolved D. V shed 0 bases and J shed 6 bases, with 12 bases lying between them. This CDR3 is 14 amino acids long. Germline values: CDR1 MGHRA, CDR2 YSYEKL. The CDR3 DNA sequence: TGCGCCAGCAGCCAAGATGGGTCTGTATCCGAGCAGTACTTC. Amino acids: CASSQDGSVSEQYF.

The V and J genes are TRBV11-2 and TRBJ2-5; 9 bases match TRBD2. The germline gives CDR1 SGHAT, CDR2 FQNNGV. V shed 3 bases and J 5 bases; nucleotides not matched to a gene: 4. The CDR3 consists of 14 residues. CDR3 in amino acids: CASSFSGSSETQYF. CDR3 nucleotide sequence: TGTGCCAGCAGCTTTAGCGGGAGTTCGGAGACCCAGTACTTC.

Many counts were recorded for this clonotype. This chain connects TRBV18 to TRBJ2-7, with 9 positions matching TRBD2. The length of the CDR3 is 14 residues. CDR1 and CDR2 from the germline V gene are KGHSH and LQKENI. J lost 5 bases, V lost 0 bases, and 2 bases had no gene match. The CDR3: CASSPPIAGDEQYF. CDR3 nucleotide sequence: TGTGCCAGCTCACCACCGATAGCGGGAGACGAGCAGTACTTC.

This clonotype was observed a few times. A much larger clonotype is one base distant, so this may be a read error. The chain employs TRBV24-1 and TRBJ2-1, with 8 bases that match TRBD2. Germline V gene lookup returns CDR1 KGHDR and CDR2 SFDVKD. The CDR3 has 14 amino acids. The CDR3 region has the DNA TGTGCCGCCAGTGGGATAGCGGGAAGGAATGAGCAGTTCTTC. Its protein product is CAASGIAGRNEQFF.

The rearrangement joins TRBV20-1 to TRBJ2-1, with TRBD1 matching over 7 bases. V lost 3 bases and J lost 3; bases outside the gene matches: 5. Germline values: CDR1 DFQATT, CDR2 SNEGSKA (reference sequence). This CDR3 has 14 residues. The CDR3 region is CSARGTEHYNEQFF. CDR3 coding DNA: TGCAGTGCTAGGGGGACAGAACACTACAATGAGCAGTTCTTC.